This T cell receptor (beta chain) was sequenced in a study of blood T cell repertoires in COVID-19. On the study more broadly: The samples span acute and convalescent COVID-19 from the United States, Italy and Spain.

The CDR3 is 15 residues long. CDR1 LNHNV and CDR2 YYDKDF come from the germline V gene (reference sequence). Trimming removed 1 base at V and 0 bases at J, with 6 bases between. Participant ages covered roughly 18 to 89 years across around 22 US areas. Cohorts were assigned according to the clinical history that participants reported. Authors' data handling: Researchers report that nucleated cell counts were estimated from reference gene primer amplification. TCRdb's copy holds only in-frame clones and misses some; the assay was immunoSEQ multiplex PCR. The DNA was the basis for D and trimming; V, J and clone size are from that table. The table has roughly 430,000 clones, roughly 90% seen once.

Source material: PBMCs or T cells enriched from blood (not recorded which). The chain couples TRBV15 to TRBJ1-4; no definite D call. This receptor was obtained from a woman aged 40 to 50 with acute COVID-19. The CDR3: CATSRAPATNEKLFF. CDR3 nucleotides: TGTGCCACCAGCAGAGCACCGGCAACTAATGAAAAACTGTTTTTT.